The 19 T cell receptor beta chains below were found in one sample sequenced in a study of blood T cells in healthy people across ages. Primed by a sample-barcoded 5' primer and a J-beta primer mix, a second PCR proceeded for 7 to 11 cycles. One entry per CDR3 protein results from TCRdb running MiXCR on the 5' RACE reads. The repertoire has approximately 810,000 distinct CDR3 sequences, about 36% of them found once; the top ten carry roughly 13%. The specimen sequenced was blood. Source of these receptors: a young man in good health.

V gene TRBV7-9 combines with J gene TRBJ2-7; 7 bases fit TRBD2. This CDR3 is built from 17 residues. Per germline, CDR1 SEHNR and CDR2 FQNEAQ (reference sequence). V lost 0 bases to trimming and J lost 3 bases; unmatched junction nucleotides: 11. In nucleotides, the CDR3 is TGTGCCAGCAGCTTAGCCTCGGCGGGGGACGAAGGCTACGAGCAGTACTTC. Protein: CASSLASAGDEGYEQYF.

V usage is TRBV10-3 and J usage is TRBJ2-7; D gene uncertain. V dropped 8 bases and J dropped 3 bases, with 11 bases sitting between them. The CDR3 extends over 12 amino acids. The germline V gene has CDR1 ENHRY and CDR2 SYGVKD. This CDR3 reads CAIAQLGYEQYF. The DNA for the CDR3 is TGTGCCATCGCGCAGTTAGGCTACGAGCAGTACTTC.

The V call is TRBV20-1, the J call TRBJ2-1, with 7 bases aligning to TRBD2. Germline V CDR1 and CDR2: DFQATT, SNEGSKA (reference sequence). The CDR3 sequence is 14 residues long. V shed 3 bases, J shed 6 bases, and the junction held 8 bases outside the gene matches. CDR3 residues: CSARLPGLRNEQFF. CDR3 DNA sequence: TGCAGTGCTAGGCTCCCGGGACTACGCAATGAGCAGTTCTTC.

In this sample, this clonotype turned up a few times. The V and J genes are TRBV2 and TRBJ2-3, with TRBD2 identical over 9 bases. Per the germline V gene, CDR1 is SNHLY and CDR2 is FYNNEI. CDR3 size: 14 residues. The junction had 7 bases not matched to a gene; V was cut back by 7 bases and J by 5 bases. The CDR3 sequence: CASKERGAGDTQYF. CDR3 coding DNA: TGTGCCAGCAAAGAGCGGGGGGCAGGAGATACGCAGTATTTT.

This clonotype has a handful of counts. The chain recombines TRBV6-6 with TRBJ1-1, with D unclear. Between the trimmed V and J ends, which lost 2 bases and 3 bases, there was a span of 13 bases. CDR1 is MNHNY and CDR2 is SVGAGI in the germline V gene (reference sequence). This CDR3 is 15 amino acids long. The CDR3 reads CASSYHKDRHTEAFF. The CDR3 DNA reads as TGTGCCAGCAGTTACCACAAGGACCGGCACACTGAAGCTTTCTTT.

The chain links TRBV6-5 to TRBJ1-1; 7 bases map to TRBD1. CDR3 size: 14 residues. CDR1 and CDR2 (germline): MNHEY, SVGAGI. The trim removed 4 bases at V and 7 bases at J, leaving 9 bases unmatched. The CDR3 here is CASSLGPRDSEAFF. In nucleotides, the CDR3 is TGTGCCAGCAGTTTGGGGCCCCGGGACAGTGAAGCTTTCTTT.

CDR3 bases: TGCGCCAGCAGCCGGACCCAGGGGGAGGATGAAAAACTGTTTTTT. Translated, it gives CASSRTQGEDEKLFF. The V call is TRBV4-3, the J call TRBJ1-4; 7 nucleotides agree with TRBD1. CDR3 size: 15 residues. Germline-derived CDR1 and CDR2 are LGHNA and YSLEER. Unmatched junction bases numbered 8, after V lost 4 bases and J lost 6 bases.

The genes are TRBV7-9 and TRBJ1-5; D perhaps matches TRBD1 (5 bases). Looked up from germline, CDR1 is SEHNR and CDR2 is FQNEAQ (reference sequence). Trimming pared 6 bases from V and 1 base from J, leaving 13 bases between. The CDR3 contains 15 residues. CDR3 nucleotide sequence: TGTGCCAGCAGTCCAGGGACGACGAGCAATCAGCCCCAGCATTTT. Amino acid sequence: CASSPGTTSNQPQHF.

The sample holds a few counts of this clonotype. The V and J genes are TRBV7-2 and TRBJ1-2; tentatively, D is TRBD1 (5 bases). With 0 bases removed from V and 8 bases from J, the gap between germline ends came to 13 bases. This CDR3 has 14 amino acids. The germline gives CDR1 SGHTA, CDR2 FQGNSA. DNA of the CDR3: TGTGCCAGCAGCTTAGCGACAGAAGCCTGGGGCTACACCTTC. Its protein is CASSLATEAWGYTF.

The J gene is TRBJ2-7, the V gene TRBV25-1; D gene unclear. CDR1 is MGHDK, CDR2 SYGVNS, per germline. This CDR3 is built from 12 residues. The DNA for the CDR3 is TGTGCGACCTCGGGCCGGATCTACGAGCAGTACTTC. This encodes CATSGRIYEQYF.

As concerns this clonotype: A read error is possible here, since a much larger clone lies one base away. CDR3 sequence: CASTGTGGTDTQYF. CDR3 in DNA: TGTGCCAGCACCGGGACAGGGGGCACAGATACGCAGTATTTT. The chain has TRBV12-3 or TRBV12-4 and TRBJ2-3, with 10 nucleotides matching TRBD1. This CDR3 is 14 amino acids long. The junction had 2 bases not matched to a gene; V was cut back by 7 bases and J by 1 base.

This clonotype was detected only a few times. This chain uses TRBV12-3 or TRBV12-4 with TRBJ1-5; 8 positions agree with TRBD1. With V trimmed by 7 bases and J by 2 bases, 7 bases remained unmatched. This CDR3 comprises 15 residues. The CDR3 nucleotides read TGTGCCAGCACCGCGACAGGGGTGCGCAATCAGCCCCAGCATTTT. This gives the protein CASTATGVRNQPQHF.

The chain links TRBV3-1 to TRBJ2-5, with 7 bases identical to TRBD1. V was pared by 1 base and J by 13 bases, with 6 bases of the junction left unmatched. CDR1 and CDR2 from the germline V gene are LGHDT and YNNKEL (reference sequence). The CDR3 length is 12 residues. The CDR3 DNA sequence: TGTGCCAGCAGCCAAGGGGAGAGGGACAGGTACTTC. It translates to CASSQGERDRYF.

The chain carries TRBV20-1 and TRBJ2-1; 7 bases align to TRBD1. The ends lost 5 bases at V and 10 bases at J; junction bases unmatched: 17. The CDR3 has 15 residues. Looked up from germline, CDR1 is DFQATT and CDR2 is SNEGSKA (reference sequence). The CDR3 nucleotides are TGCAGTGCTGTGGACCGACAGGGTCTAGGGTACGAGCAGTTCTTC. It translates to CSAVDRQGLGYEQFF.

As to this clonotype: A clone one base away is much larger, so this may be a read error. The chain uses TRBV9 and TRBJ2-3; TRBD2 matches 9 bases. This CDR3 is 15 amino acids long. With 4 bases clipped from V and 3 bases from J, the junction kept 6 bases outside the gene matches. In germline, CDR1 is SGDLS, CDR2 YYNGEE. In DNA form, the CDR3 reads TGTGCCAGCAGCCCCGCGGGAGGGGCTACAGATACGCAGTATTTT. Its translation is CASSPAGGATDTQYF.

This clonotype appeared many times. The CDR3 spells CASSRIRGEQFF. The CDR3 DNA sequence: TGTGCCAGCAGCCGTATCCGGGGTGAGCAGTTCTTC. The chain has TRBV5-6 and TRBJ2-1, with D perhaps matching TRBD2 (5 bases). Germline CDR1 is SGHDT and CDR2 is YYEEEE. The CDR3 runs to 12 residues. Trimming stripped 4 bases from V and 9 bases from J, with 11 bases between.

A word on this clonotype: An end of the junction differs from the germline gene, which may be a read error. This rearrangement joins TRBV5-1 to TRBJ2-3; D uncertain. The CDR3 runs 12 residues. Germline values: CDR1 SGHRS, CDR2 YFSETQ. The CDR3 loop is CASSWSTDTQYF. The CDR3 DNA reads as TGTGCCAGCAGCTGGTCTACAGATACGCAGTATTTT.

The chain carries TRBV20-1 and TRBJ1-6; perhaps TRBD1 as D (5 bases). The CDR3 sequence is 14 residues long. Germline loops: CDR1 DFQATT, CDR2 SNEGSKA (reference sequence). V lost 3 bases to trimming and J lost 9 bases, with 15 bases between them. The CDR3 DNA is TGCAGTGCTAGGCAGGGAGGTCTAGGTTCACCCCTCCACTTT. It codes for CSARQGGLGSPLHF.

V and J are TRBV10-3 and TRBJ2-3; D may be TRBD1 (5 bases). This CDR3 has 15 amino acids. The germline gives CDR1 ENHRY, CDR2 SYGVKD. V shed 6 bases and J shed 1 base, with 14 bases lying between them. The CDR3 region is CAIRGLRQRTDTQYF. The CDR3 nucleotides read TGTGCCATCAGGGGCCTCCGACAGCGCACAGATACGCAGTATTTT.